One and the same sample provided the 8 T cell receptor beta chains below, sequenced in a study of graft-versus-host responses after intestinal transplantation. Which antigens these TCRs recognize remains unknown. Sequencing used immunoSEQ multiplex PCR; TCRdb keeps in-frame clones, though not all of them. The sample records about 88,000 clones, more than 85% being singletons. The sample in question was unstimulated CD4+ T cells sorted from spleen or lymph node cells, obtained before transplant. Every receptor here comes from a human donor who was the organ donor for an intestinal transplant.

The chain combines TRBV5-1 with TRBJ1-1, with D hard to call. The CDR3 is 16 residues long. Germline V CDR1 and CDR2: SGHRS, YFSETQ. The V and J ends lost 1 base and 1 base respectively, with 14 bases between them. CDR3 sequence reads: CASSLNFLRGNTEAFF. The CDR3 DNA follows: TGCGCCAGCAGCTTGAATTTCTTACGGGGGAACACTGAAGCTTTCTTT.

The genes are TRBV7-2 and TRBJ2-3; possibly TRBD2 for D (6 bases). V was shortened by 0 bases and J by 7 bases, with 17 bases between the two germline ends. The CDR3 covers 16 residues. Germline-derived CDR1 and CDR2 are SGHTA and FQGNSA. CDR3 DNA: TGTGCCAGCAGCTTAGCGTCGGCGGGGAAGACATATACGCAGTATTTT. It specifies CASSLASAGKTYTQYF.

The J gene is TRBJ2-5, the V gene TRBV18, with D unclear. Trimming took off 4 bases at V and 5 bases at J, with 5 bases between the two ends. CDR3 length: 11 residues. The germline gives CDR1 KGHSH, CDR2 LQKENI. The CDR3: CASSLLETQYF. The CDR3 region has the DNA TGTGCCAGCTCACTCTTGGAGACCCAGTACTTC.

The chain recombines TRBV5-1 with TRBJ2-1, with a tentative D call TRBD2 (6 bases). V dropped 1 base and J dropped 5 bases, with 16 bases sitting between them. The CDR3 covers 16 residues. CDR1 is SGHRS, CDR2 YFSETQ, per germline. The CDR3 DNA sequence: TGCGCCAGCAGCTTGTGGGACTTCAATATTAACAATGAGCAGTTCTTC. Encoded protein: CASSLWDFNINNEQFF. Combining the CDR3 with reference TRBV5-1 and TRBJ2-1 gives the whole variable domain KAGVTQTPRYLIKTRGQQVTLSCSPISGHRSVSWYQQTPGQGLQFLFEYFSETQRNKGNFPGRFSGRQFSNSRSEMNVSTLELGDSALYLCASSLWDFNINNEQFFGPGTRLTVL.

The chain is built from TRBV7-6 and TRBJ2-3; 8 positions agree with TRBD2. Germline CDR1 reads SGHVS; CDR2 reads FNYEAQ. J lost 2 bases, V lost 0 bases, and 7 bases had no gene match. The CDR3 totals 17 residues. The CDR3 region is CASSLALWRGVTDTQYF. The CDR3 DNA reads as TGTGCCAGCAGCTTAGCCCTCTGGCGGGGGGTCACAGATACGCAGTATTTT.

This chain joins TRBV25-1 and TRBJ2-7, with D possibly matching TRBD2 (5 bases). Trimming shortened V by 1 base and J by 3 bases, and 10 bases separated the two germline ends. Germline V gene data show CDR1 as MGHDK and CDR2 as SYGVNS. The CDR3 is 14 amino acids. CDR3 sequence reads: CASSESGRGYEQYF. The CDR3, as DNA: TGTGCCAGCAGTGAATCTGGACGGGGCTACGAGCAGTACTTC.

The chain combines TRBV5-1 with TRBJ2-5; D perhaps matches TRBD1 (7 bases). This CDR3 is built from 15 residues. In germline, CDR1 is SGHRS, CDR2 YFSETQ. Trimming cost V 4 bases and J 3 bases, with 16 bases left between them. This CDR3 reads CASSPWGRGEETQYF. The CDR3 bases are TGCGCCAGCAGCCCCTGGGGCAGGGGGGAAGAGACCCAGTACTTC.

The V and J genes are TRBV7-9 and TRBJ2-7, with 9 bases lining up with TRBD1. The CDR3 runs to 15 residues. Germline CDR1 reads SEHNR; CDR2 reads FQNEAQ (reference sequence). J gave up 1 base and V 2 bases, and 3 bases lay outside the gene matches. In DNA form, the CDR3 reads TGTGCCAGCAGCTTATGGGACAGGGATTCCTACGAGCAGTACTTC. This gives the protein CASSLWDRDSYEQYF.